These T cell receptor beta chains were read from a single sample in a study of control samples from healthy donors and cancer patients. TCRdb keeps only in-frame clones here, not all; method: immunoSEQ multiplex PCR. The sample records 130,000 to 150,000 clones, about 90% being singletons. The sequenced sample consisted of blood. The receptors shown here come from a man aged 25-45 years in good health. CDR3s include the opening cysteine and the closing phenylalanine or tryptophan. The order of the fields is J gene, clone size, D gene, V gene, CDR3 protein, CDR3 DNA. A D gene is named only where the DNA matches it firmly. Expanded clones get a size class; other rows say once, few or many, or leave the size out.

j_call: TRBJ2-2
clone_size: NA
d_call: TRBD1
v_call: TRBV24-1
cdr3_aa: CATGQVGPGELFF
cdr3_nt: TGTGCCACGGGACAGGTTGGCCCCGGGGAGCTGTTTTTT

j_call: TRBJ2-7
clone_size: NA
d_call: NA
v_call: TRBV5-6
cdr3_aa: CASSFQNDPNYEQYF
cdr3_nt: TGTGCCAGCAGCTTTCAGAATGACCCCAACTACGAGCAGTACTTC

j_call: TRBJ2-3
clone_size: NA
d_call: NA
v_call: TRBV2
cdr3_aa: CASMESENTDTQYF
cdr3_nt: TGTGCCAGCATGGAGTCTGAGAACACAGATACGCAGTATTTT

j_call: TRBJ1-1
clone_size: NA
d_call: TRBD1
v_call: TRBV27
cdr3_aa: CASSLSGGGTEAFF
cdr3_nt: TGTGCCAGCAGTTTATCGGGAGGGGGCACCGAAGCTTTCTTT

j_call: TRBJ1-1
clone_size: NA
d_call: NA
v_call: TRBV6-6
cdr3_aa: CASAGVMNTEAFF
cdr3_nt: TGTGCCAGCGCTGGGGTTATGAACACTGAAGCTTTCTTT

j_call: TRBJ2-3
clone_size: NA
d_call: NA
v_call: TRBV30
cdr3_aa: CAWSTGDTQYF
cdr3_nt: TGTGCCTGGAGTACAGGAGATACGCAGTATTTT

j_call: TRBJ1-1
clone_size: NA
d_call: NA
v_call: TRBV6-5
cdr3_aa: CASSALKSTGTGAFF
cdr3_nt: TGTGCCAGCAGCGCACTTAAATCTACCGGGACGGGGGCTTTCTTT

j_call: TRBJ2-1
clone_size: NA
d_call: NA
v_call: TRBV7-8
cdr3_aa: CASSSRTGSSYNEQFF
cdr3_nt: TGTGCCAGCAGCTCTCGGACGGGAAGCTCCTACAATGAGCAGTTCTTC

j_call: TRBJ1-1
clone_size: NA
d_call: NA
v_call: TRBV6-5
cdr3_aa: CASRLERMNTEAFF
cdr3_nt: TGTGCCAGCAGACTTGAACGGATGAACACTGAAGCTTTCTTT

j_call: TRBJ1-2
clone_size: NA
d_call: TRBD1
v_call: TRBV5-1
cdr3_aa: CASGGVTPGQNYGYTF
cdr3_nt: TGCGCCAGCGGGGGAGTTACCCCGGGACAGAACTATGGCTACACCTTC

j_call: TRBJ2-1
clone_size: NA
d_call: NA
v_call: TRBV14
cdr3_aa: CASSPVDGGPYNEQFF
cdr3_nt: TGTGCCAGCAGCCCGGTAGACGGGGGGCCCTACAATGAGCAGTTCTTC

j_call: TRBJ1-2
clone_size: NA
d_call: NA
v_call: TRBV4-1
cdr3_aa: CASSQEVGVLGYTF
cdr3_nt: TGCGCCAGCAGCCAAGAGGTGGGGGTTTTGGGCTACACCTTC

j_call: TRBJ1-2
clone_size: NA
d_call: NA
v_call: TRBV29-1
cdr3_aa: CSPPPGVSGYTF
cdr3_nt: TGCAGCCCACCCCCCGGGGTAAGTGGCTACACCTTC

j_call: TRBJ1-2
clone_size: NA
d_call: NA
v_call: TRBV7-3
cdr3_aa: CASSLTVYYGYTF
cdr3_nt: TGTGCCAGCAGCTTGACAGTCTACTATGGCTACACCTTC

j_call: TRBJ1-3
clone_size: few
d_call: NA
v_call: TRBV6-1
cdr3_aa: CASSEAGPDTGNTIYF
cdr3_nt: TGTGCCAGCAGTGAAGCGGGGCCAGATACTGGAAACACCATATATTTT

j_call: TRBJ1-4
clone_size: once
d_call: NA
v_call: TRBV7-9
cdr3_aa: CASTSAFRGEKLFF
cdr3_nt: TGTGCCAGCACCTCAGCGTTTCGTGGTGAAAAACTGTTTTTT

j_call: TRBJ1-6
clone_size: NA
d_call: NA
v_call: TRBV12-3/TRBV12-4
cdr3_aa: CASSFNSPLHF
cdr3_nt: TGTGCCAGCAGTTTTAATTCACCCCTCCACTTT

j_call: TRBJ2-2
clone_size: NA
d_call: NA
v_call: TRBV5-1
cdr3_aa: CASSLSAGELFF
cdr3_nt: TGCGCCAGCAGCTTAAGCGCCGGGGAGCTGTTTTTT

j_call: TRBJ1-1
clone_size: NA
d_call: TRBD1
v_call: TRBV2
cdr3_aa: CASSVRTGGMGTEAFF
cdr3_nt: TGTGCCAGCAGTGTAAGGACAGGGGGCATGGGCACTGAAGCTTTCTTT

j_call: TRBJ1-1
clone_size: NA
d_call: NA
v_call: TRBV12-3/TRBV12-4
cdr3_aa: CASRGWNTEAFF
cdr3_nt: TGTGCCAGCAGGGGTTGGAACACTGAAGCTTTCTTT

j_call: TRBJ2-7
clone_size: once
d_call: NA
v_call: TRBV7-9
cdr3_aa: CASSFITPYEQYF
cdr3_nt: TGTGCCAGCAGCTTCATTACTCCCTACGAGCAGTACTTC

j_call: TRBJ1-2
clone_size: NA
d_call: NA
v_call: TRBV5-1
cdr3_aa: CASSPSPGLEVYGYTF
cdr3_nt: TGCGCCAGCAGCCCCTCTCCGGGACTAGAGGTCTATGGCTACACCTTC

j_call: TRBJ2-7
clone_size: NA
d_call: TRBD2
v_call: TRBV28
cdr3_aa: CASSPDGGLGGGYEQYF
cdr3_nt: TGTGCCAGCAGTCCCGACGGAGGATTGGGGGGGGGATACGAGCAGTACTTC

j_call: TRBJ1-6
clone_size: NA
d_call: NA
v_call: TRBV28
cdr3_aa: CASTLSGALLSSYNSPLHF
cdr3_nt: TGTGCCAGCACCCTCTCCGGGGCTCTCCTAAGCTCCTATAATTCACCCCTCCACTTT

j_call: TRBJ2-7
clone_size: NA
d_call: NA
v_call: TRBV4-2
cdr3_aa: CASSQATKQVKAFYEQYF
cdr3_nt: TGTGCCAGCAGCCAAGCGACGAAACAGGTCAAGGCTTTCTACGAGCAGTACTTC

j_call: TRBJ1-2
clone_size: NA
d_call: TRBD1
v_call: TRBV29-1
cdr3_aa: CSIWTGWGYTF
cdr3_nt: TGCAGCATATGGACAGGGTGGGGCTACACCTTC

j_call: TRBJ2-6
clone_size: once
d_call: TRBD1
v_call: TRBV27
cdr3_aa: CASSSADRDVSAGANVLTF
cdr3_nt: TGTGCCAGCAGTTCGGCGGACAGGGACGTATCGGCTGGGGCCAACGTCCTGACTTTC

j_call: TRBJ1-1
clone_size: few
d_call: NA
v_call: TRBV18
cdr3_aa: CASSPYGGYAEAFF
cdr3_nt: TGTGCCAGCTCACCGTATGGGGGCTATGCTGAAGCTTTCTTT

j_call: TRBJ1-2
clone_size: NA
d_call: TRBD1
v_call: TRBV28
cdr3_aa: CASSLVRGIYGYTF
cdr3_nt: TGTGCCAGCAGTTTAGTCAGGGGGATCTATGGCTACACCTTC

j_call: TRBJ1-5
clone_size: NA
d_call: NA
v_call: TRBV6-1
cdr3_aa: CASSEGVGSQPQHF
cdr3_nt: TGTGCCAGCAGTGAAGGGGTGGGGAGTCAGCCCCAGCATTTT

j_call: TRBJ1-4
clone_size: NA
d_call: TRBD1
v_call: TRBV5-1
cdr3_aa: CASSSQGLNEKLFF
cdr3_nt: TGCGCCAGCAGCTCACAGGGGCTCAATGAAAAACTGTTTTTT

j_call: TRBJ2-3
clone_size: NA
d_call: NA
v_call: TRBV7-9
cdr3_aa: CASSSTGSTDTQYF
cdr3_nt: TGTGCCAGCAGCTCCACCGGGAGCACAGATACGCAGTATTTT

j_call: TRBJ2-3
clone_size: NA
d_call: TRBD2
v_call: TRBV27
cdr3_aa: CASSLSGASTDTQYF
cdr3_nt: TGTGCCAGCAGTCTTAGCGGGGCGTCCACAGATACGCAGTATTTT

j_call: TRBJ2-7
clone_size: NA
d_call: NA
v_call: TRBV9
cdr3_aa: CASSVVDYEQYF
cdr3_nt: TGTGCCAGCAGCGTAGTTGACTACGAGCAGTACTTC

j_call: TRBJ2-1
clone_size: NA
d_call: NA
v_call: TRBV7-9
cdr3_aa: CASSLGWGEQFF
cdr3_nt: TGTGCCAGCAGCTTAGGGTGGGGTGAGCAGTTCTTC

j_call: TRBJ2-3
clone_size: NA
d_call: NA
v_call: TRBV1
cdr3_aa: CTSRLTWTSGGRTDTQYF
cdr3_nt: TGCACCAGCAGACTCACCTGGACTAGCGGGGGCCGCACAGATACGCAGTATTTT

j_call: TRBJ2-3
clone_size: NA
d_call: TRBD2
v_call: TRBV10-2
cdr3_aa: CASSGDYTDTQYF
cdr3_nt: TGCGCCAGCAGTGGGGACTACACAGATACGCAGTATTTT

j_call: TRBJ1-2
clone_size: NA
d_call: TRBD1
v_call: TRBV5-4
cdr3_aa: CASSPTGEYGYTF
cdr3_nt: TGTGCCAGCAGCCCGACAGGGGAATATGGCTACACCTTC

j_call: TRBJ2-5
clone_size: NA
d_call: TRBD2
v_call: TRBV2
cdr3_aa: CASSGTSGYQETQYF
cdr3_nt: TGTGCCAGCAGTGGGACTAGCGGGTACCAAGAGACCCAGTACTTC

j_call: TRBJ1-1
clone_size: NA
d_call: NA
v_call: TRBV21-1
cdr3_aa: CASTPPGDFEAFF
cdr3_nt: TGTGCCAGCACCCCGCCGGGGGACTTTGAAGCTTTCTTT

j_call: TRBJ2-1
clone_size: NA
d_call: TRBD1
v_call: TRBV7-3
cdr3_aa: CASSPGQGYYNEQFF
cdr3_nt: TGTGCCAGCAGCCCGGGACAGGGGTATTACAATGAGCAGTTCTTC

j_call: TRBJ1-1
clone_size: NA
d_call: NA
v_call: TRBV6-5
cdr3_aa: CASRIQGGPTEAFF
cdr3_nt: TGTGCCAGCAGGATACAGGGAGGTCCCACTGAAGCTTTCTTT

j_call: TRBJ1-6
clone_size: NA
d_call: NA
v_call: TRBV9
cdr3_aa: CASSPSRSDSPLHF
cdr3_nt: TGTGCCAGCAGCCCCAGCAGGTCGGATTCACCCCTCCACTTT

j_call: TRBJ2-2
clone_size: NA
d_call: NA
v_call: TRBV9
cdr3_aa: CASSVVGYELFF
cdr3_nt: TGTGCCAGCAGCGTAGTTGGGTACGAGCTGTTTTTT

j_call: TRBJ2-7
clone_size: NA
d_call: NA
v_call: TRBV5-1
cdr3_aa: CASSLDGVGEQYF
cdr3_nt: TGCGCCAGCAGCTTGGACGGGGTTGGCGAGCAGTACTTC

j_call: TRBJ2-7
clone_size: NA
d_call: NA
v_call: TRBV5-1
cdr3_aa: CASRASYEQYF
cdr3_nt: TGCGCCAGCAGAGCGAGCTACGAGCAGTACTTC

j_call: TRBJ1-5
clone_size: NA
d_call: TRBD1
v_call: TRBV6-1
cdr3_aa: CASSEPRQGLNQPQHF
cdr3_nt: TGTGCCAGCAGTGAACCCCGACAGGGCCTCAATCAGCCCCAGCATTTT

j_call: TRBJ1-1
clone_size: NA
d_call: NA
v_call: TRBV6-1
cdr3_aa: CASSEGFMNTEAFF
cdr3_nt: TGTGCCAGCAGTGAAGGGTTCATGAACACTGAAGCTTTCTTT

j_call: TRBJ1-2
clone_size: NA
d_call: NA
v_call: TRBV6-5
cdr3_aa: CASSYLGGGGYTF
cdr3_nt: TGTGCCAGCAGTTACTTAGGGGGTGGAGGCTACACCTTC

j_call: TRBJ1-6
clone_size: NA
d_call: TRBD1
v_call: TRBV2
cdr3_aa: CASSSDRTNSPLHF
cdr3_nt: TGTGCCAGCAGTTCGGACAGGACAAATTCACCCCTCCACTTT